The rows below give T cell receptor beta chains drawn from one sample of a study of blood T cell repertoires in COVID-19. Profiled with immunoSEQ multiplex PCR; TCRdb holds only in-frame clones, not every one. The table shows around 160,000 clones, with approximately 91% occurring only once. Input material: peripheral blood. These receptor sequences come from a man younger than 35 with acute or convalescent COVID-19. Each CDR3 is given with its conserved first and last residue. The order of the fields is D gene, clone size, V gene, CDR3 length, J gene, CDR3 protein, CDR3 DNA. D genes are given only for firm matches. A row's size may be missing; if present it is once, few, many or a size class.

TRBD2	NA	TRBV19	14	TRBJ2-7	CASSMRLAGYEQYF	TGTGCCAGTAGTATGAGACTAGCGGGTTACGAGCAGTACTTC
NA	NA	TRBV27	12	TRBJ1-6	CASSPPLSPLHF	TGTGCCAGCAGTCCGCCACTTTCACCCCTCCACTTT
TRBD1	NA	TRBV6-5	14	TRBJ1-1	CASRLGQTHTEAFF	TGTGCCAGCAGATTGGGACAGACGCACACTGAAGCTTTCTTT
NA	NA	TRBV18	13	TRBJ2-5	CASSPPSVETQYF	TGTGCCAGCTCACCACCGAGCGTTGAGACCCAGTACTTC
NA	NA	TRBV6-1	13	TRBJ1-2	CASSEQRAGGYTF	TGTGCCAGCAGTGAACAGAGGGCGGGAGGCTACACCTTC
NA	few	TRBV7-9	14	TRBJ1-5	CASSLFGGGQPQHF	TGTGCCAGCAGCTTATTTGGGGGGGGACAGCCCCAGCATTTT
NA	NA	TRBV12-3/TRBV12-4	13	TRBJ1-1	CASSLALNTEAFF	TGTGCCAGCAGTTTAGCCCTTAACACTGAAGCTTTCTTT
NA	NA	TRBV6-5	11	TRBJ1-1	CASSSGKKAFF	TGTGCCAGCAGTTCAGGGAAGAAAGCTTTCTTT
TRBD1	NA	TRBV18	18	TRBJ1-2	CASSPPVTGGAVDTGYTF	TGTGCCAGCTCACCACCGGTCACAGGGGGCGCCGTCGATACTGGCTACACCTTC
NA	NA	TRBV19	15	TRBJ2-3	CASSISKTSTDTQYF	TGTGCCAGTAGTATATCGAAGACTAGCACAGATACGCAGTATTTT
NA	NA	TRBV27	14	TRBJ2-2	CASTTRPVTGELFF	TGTGCCAGCACCACGAGGCCAGTCACCGGGGAGCTGTTTTTT
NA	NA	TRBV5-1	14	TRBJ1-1	CASSFETPNTEAFF	TGCGCCAGCAGCTTCGAGACACCGAACACTGAAGCTTTCTTT
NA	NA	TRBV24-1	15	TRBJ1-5	CATSDGGASNQPQHF	TGTGCCACCAGTGATGGGGGGGCGAGCAATCAGCCCCAGCATTTT
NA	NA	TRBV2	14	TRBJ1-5	CASSERGPNQPQHF	TGTGCCAGCAGTGAAAGGGGCCCCAATCAGCCCCAGCATTTT
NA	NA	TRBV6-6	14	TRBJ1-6	CASSSQGGGSALHF	TGTGCCAGCAGTTCCCAGGGTGGCGGATCGGCCCTCCACTTT
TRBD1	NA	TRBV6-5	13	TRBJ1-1	CASGQGMNTEAFF	TGTGCCAGCGGACAGGGTATGAACACTGAAGCTTTCTTT
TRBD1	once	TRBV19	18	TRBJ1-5	CASSIGQTGPAINQPQHF	TGTGCCAGTAGTATAGGCCAGACAGGGCCAGCTATTAATCAGCCCCAGCATTTT
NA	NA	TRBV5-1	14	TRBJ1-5	CASSLDTLNQPQHF	TGCGCCAGCAGCTTGGACACCCTCAATCAGCCCCAGCATTTT
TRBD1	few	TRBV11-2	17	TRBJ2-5	CASSLGAQGGGGETQYF	TGTGCCAGCAGCCTAGGGGCACAGGGGGGTGGGGGAGAGACCCAGTACTTC
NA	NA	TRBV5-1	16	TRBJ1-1	CASSLGTGFANTEAFF	TGCGCCAGCAGCTTGGGTACAGGGTTCGCGAACACTGAAGCTTTCTTT
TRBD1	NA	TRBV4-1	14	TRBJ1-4	CASSRDRGVEKLFF	TGCGCCAGCAGCCGGGACAGGGGGGTAGAAAAACTGTTTTTT
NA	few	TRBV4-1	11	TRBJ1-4	CASSPGEKLFF	TGCGCCAGCAGCCCGGGGGAAAAACTGTTTTTT
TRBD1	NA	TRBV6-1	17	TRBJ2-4	CASSEVPGQLAKNIQYF	TGTGCCAGCAGTGAAGTCCCGGGACAGCTAGCCAAAAACATTCAGTACTTC
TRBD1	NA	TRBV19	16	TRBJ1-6	CASSPKTGTGGSPLHF	TGTGCCAGTAGTCCAAAGACCGGGACAGGCGGTTCACCCCTCCACTTT
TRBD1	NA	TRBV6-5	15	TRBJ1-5	CASSLQGDSNQPQHF	TGTGCCAGCAGCCTACAGGGGGATAGCAATCAGCCCCAGCATTTT
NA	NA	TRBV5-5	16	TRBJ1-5	CASSSTPPFSNQPQHF	TGTGCCAGCAGCTCGACTCCGCCTTTTAGCAATCAGCCCCAGCATTTT
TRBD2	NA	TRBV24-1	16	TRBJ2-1	CATSDLLGAGGNEQFF	TGTGCCACCAGTGATTTGTTGGGGGCGGGGGGCAATGAGCAGTTCTTC
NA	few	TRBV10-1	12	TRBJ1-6	CASSDSNSPLHF	TGCGCCAGCAGTGACAGTAATTCACCCCTCCACTTT
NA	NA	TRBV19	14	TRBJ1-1	CASSRRGSNTEAFF	TGTGCCAGTAGCAGAAGAGGATCGAACACTGAAGCTTTCTTT
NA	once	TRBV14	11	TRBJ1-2	CASSHGLGYTF	TGTGCCAGCAGCCATGGTCTAGGCTACACCTTC
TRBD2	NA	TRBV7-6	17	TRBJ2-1	CASSYLSGASSYNEQFF	TGTGCCAGCAGCTACCTTAGCGGGGCAAGCTCCTACAATGAGCAGTTCTTC
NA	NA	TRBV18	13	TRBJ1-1	CASSPGGNTEAFF	TGTGCCAGCTCACCCGGCGGGAACACTGAAGCTTTCTTT
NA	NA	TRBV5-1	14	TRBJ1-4	CASTSGVANEKLFF	TGCGCCAGCACCTCAGGGGTTGCTAATGAAAAACTGTTTTTT
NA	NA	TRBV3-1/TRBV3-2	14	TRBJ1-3	CASSQKGPGNTIYF	TGTGCCAGCAGCCAAAAGGGGCCGGGAAACACCATATATTTT
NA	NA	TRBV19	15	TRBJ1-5	CASSIVTLFSQPQHF	TGTGCCAGTAGTATAGTAACCCTTTTCAGTCAGCCCCAGCATTTT
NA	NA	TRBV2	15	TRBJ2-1	CASRFLARRDNEQFF	TGTGCCAGCAGATTCTTAGCGAGACGAGACAATGAGCAGTTCTTC
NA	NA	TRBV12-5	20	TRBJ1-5	CASGLLAGSNLGDSNQPQHF	TGTGCTAGTGGTTTGTTGGCAGGCTCGAATTTGGGTGATAGCAATCAGCCCCAGCATTTT
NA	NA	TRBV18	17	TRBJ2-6	CASSPPTGSSGANVLTF	TGTGCCAGCTCACCACCAACAGGATCCTCTGGGGCCAACGTCCTGACTTTC
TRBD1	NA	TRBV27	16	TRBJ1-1	CASSRQGVNMNTEAFF	TGTGCCAGCAGTAGACAGGGGGTGAACATGAACACTGAAGCTTTCTTT
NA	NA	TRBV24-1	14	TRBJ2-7	CATSDVDSGNKQYF	TGTGCCACCAGTGATGTGGACAGCGGTAACAAGCAGTACTTC
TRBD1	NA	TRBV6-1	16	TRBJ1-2	CASSGGTGGRGYGYTF	TGTGCCAGCAGTGGGGGGACAGGGGGCCGTGGGTATGGCTACACCTTC
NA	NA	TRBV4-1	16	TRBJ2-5	CASSQDTGAWGETQYF	TGCGCCAGCAGCCAAGACACGGGAGCATGGGGAGAGACCCAGTACTTC
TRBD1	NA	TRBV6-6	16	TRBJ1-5	CASSYSGQGGNQPQHF	TGTGCCAGCAGTTACTCCGGACAGGGGGGCAATCAGCCCCAGCATTTT
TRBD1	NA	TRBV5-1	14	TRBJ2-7	CASSFGQGGGEQYF	TGCGCCAGCAGCTTTGGACAGGGAGGCGGCGAGCAGTACTTC
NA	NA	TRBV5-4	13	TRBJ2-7	CASSPQGRGEQYF	TGTGCCAGCAGCCCACAGGGCCGCGGAGAGCAGTACTTC
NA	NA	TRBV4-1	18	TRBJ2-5	CASSQDHAVLRAMETQYF	TGCGCCAGCAGCCAAGATCACGCGGTACTCAGGGCCATGGAGACCCAGTACTTC
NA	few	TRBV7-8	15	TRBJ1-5	CASSYEGGGDQPQHF	TGTGCCAGCAGCTACGAAGGGGGGGGCGATCAGCCCCAGCATTTT